Each of the 5 T cell receptor beta chains below was sequenced from the same sample in a study of T cell changes during pregnancy in multiple sclerosis. Assay used: immunoSEQ multiplex PCR; TCRdb lists only in-frame clones, some missing. The sample has 50,000 or so clones, over 85% seen once. The sequencing here drew on CD4+ T cells from peripheral blood mononuclear cells, taken before pregnancy. These receptors came from a female donor with multiple sclerosis, enrolled in a pregnancy study.

In its sample, this clone was seen a few times. The chain has TRBV7-2 and TRBJ1-5, with a possible D match to TRBD1 (6 bases). Trimming cost V 4 bases and J 7 bases, with 17 bases left between them. Germline V gene data show CDR1 as SGHTA and CDR2 as FQGNSA. This CDR3 has 15 residues. This CDR3 reads CASSYAGAGEQPQHF. DNA for the CDR3: TGTGCCAGCAGCTATGCTGGGGCAGGGGAACAGCCCCAGCATTTT.

The rearrangement uses TRBV4-1 and TRBJ2-7; 14 nucleotides agree with TRBD2. Unmatched junction bases numbered 15, after V lost 4 bases and J lost 4 bases. From germline, CDR1 is MGHRA and CDR2 YSYEKL. The CDR3 has 19 residues. The DNA for the CDR3 is TGCGCCAGCAGCCCGCTCCCGGGACTAGCGGGAGTGGTGGGTTACGAGCAGTACTTC. Translation gives CASSPLPGLAGVVGYEQYF.

The chain has TRBV5-5 and TRBJ2-1, with 7 bases matching TRBD2. V lost 4 bases to trimming and J lost 4 bases; unmatched junction nucleotides: 14. The CDR3 contains 17 residues. Germline V CDR1 and CDR2: SGHKS, YYEKEE (reference sequence). CDR3 protein: CASSRGVSSGGYNEQFF. In nucleotides, the CDR3 is TGTGCCAGCAGCAGGGGCGTCTCTAGCGGAGGTTACAATGAGCAGTTCTTC.

The chain combines TRBV10-1 with TRBJ2-3, with no clear D. Germline CDR1 and CDR2: WNHNN and SYGVQD (reference sequence). The CDR3 is made up of 12 amino acids. V lost 3 bases to trimming and J lost 5 bases, with 6 bases between them. CDR3 DNA: TGCGCCAGCAGTGATTCAGGAGATACGCAGTATTTT. It codes for CASSDSGDTQYF.

The chain has TRBV7-8 and TRBJ2-5, with D possibly TRBD2 on 5 matching bases. The CDR3 spans 14 residues. V was pared by 6 bases and J by 5 bases, with 16 bases between. Germline CDR1 reads SGHVS; CDR2 reads FQNEAQ. CDR3 in DNA: TGTGCCAGCAGTAGCGCCTACAGCAGGGAGACCCAGTACTTC. It yields the protein CASSSAYSRETQYF.